This T cell receptor (beta chain) was sequenced for a study of cytomegalovirus exposure and HLA in healthy donors. About the study: Most donors, about 77% of over 350 genotyped, fell in the Caucasian-associated ancestry cluster.

Vbeta (60) and Jbeta (13) primers were used in the PCR. Data came from immunoSEQ multiplex PCR; TCRdb stores just in-frame clones and leaves some out. The table records roughly 150,000 clones, roughly 75% of them present only once. Comments on this clone: Its antigen is not identified.

Study-wide points: Associated with HLA alleles at 0.05 false discovery rate in a later analysis were 15,000 to 20,000 TCR beta sequences. Many donors shared some public TCRs, even though most TCR sequences were rare.

Germline CDR1 and CDR2: SGHKS and YYEKEE (reference sequence). This CDR3 is built from 14 residues. Deletions cut 2 bases from V and 2 bases from J, with 8 bases between. The TCR sequence derives from a man aged 18-30 years in good health and CMV-seronegative. The rearrangement joins TRBV5-5 to TRBJ1-5; D is unresolved. The specimen sequenced was PBMCs. This CDR3 is CASSLLWGNQPQHF. The CDR3 bases are TGTGCCAGCAGCTTACTATGGGGCAATCAGCCCCAGCATTTT.